This TCR beta chain was recorded in a study of human versus mouse CDR3 diversity and MHC coevolution. Germline loops: CDR1 SGHTA, CDR2 FQGNSA. V gave up 3 bases and J gave up 1 base; unmatched junction bases: 6. This CDR3 contains 17 residues. TCRdb's table, derived via immunoSEQ multiplex PCR, lists solely in-frame clones and lacks some. Of roughly 80,000 clones listed, 93% are singletons. Naive CD4 T cells were sorted as CD45RO-negative, CD62L-positive. The chain joins TRBV7-2 to TRBJ2-2, with TRBD1 matching 9 bases. Material: naive CD4+ T cells from blood. Sample subset: CD45RO-negative CD62L-positive naive CD4 T cells. This sequence was found in a person between 25 and 70 years old in good health. CDR3 residues: CASSFGTGQGNTGELFF. CDR3 nucleotides: TGTGCCAGCAGCTTCGGAACGGGACAGGGGAACACCGGGGAGCTGTTTTTT.